The entry below describes one T cell receptor beta chain. The antigen is not known. The data belong to a study of T cell repertoires in cytomegalovirus infection. Whole-study findings and limits: CMV-specific HLA-C-restricted TCR beta clonotypes dominated the ex vivo response.

The CDR3 is made up of 15 amino acids. Trimming took 0 bases from V and 10 from J; bases not matched to a gene: 6. The germline V gene encodes CDR1 MNHEY and CDR2 SMNVEV (reference sequence). One entry per CDR3 protein, called by TCRdb with MiXCR from the reads. This sample has about 440,000 distinct CDR3 sequences; 25% to 40% occur once, and the top ten carry roughly 13%. The sequencing sample was made of PBMCs. The origin of this receptor is a human donor in good health (CMV status not recorded). Some clones in this sample may be carry-over from other donors' samples. The chain employs TRBV27 and TRBJ2-3, with TRBD2 matching over 11 bases. CDR3 sequence reads: CASSLSIAGGRPQYF. The CDR3 bases are TGTGCCAGCAGTTTATCGATAGCGGGGGGGCGCCCGCAGTATTTT.